This T cell receptor (beta chain) was recovered during a study of spatial heterogeneity in lung cancer. As to time point: sample taken at primary tumor resection. Material for sequencing was whole RNA from tumor, nontumor lung or frozen PBMC, left unsorted. The CDR3 contains 16 residues. Trimming cost V 0 bases and J 4 bases; bases outside gene matches: 4. CDR1 is SGHNT and CDR2 is YYREEE in the germline V gene (reference sequence). TCRdb passed the 5' RACE reads through MiXCR, listing each CDR3 protein once. The sample contains roughly 82,000 distinct CDR3 sequences, around an eighth of which appear only once.

This sequence was found in a male donor with early-stage non-small cell lung cancer. Sequences were derived from PBMCs, sampled at surgery. V gene TRBV5-4 combines with J gene TRBJ2-7; 13 bases agree with TRBD2. The CDR3 reads CASSLGTSGGLYEQYF. CDR3 DNA sequence: TGTGCCAGCAGCTTGGGGACTAGCGGGGGTTTGTACGAGCAGTACTTC. Based on the CDR3 plus reference TRBV5-4 and TRBJ2-7, the full variable domain is ETGVTQSPTHLIKTRGQQVTLRCSSQSGHNTVSWYQQALGQGPQFIFQYYREEENGRGNFPPRFSGLQFPNYSSELNVNALELDDSALYLCASSLGTSGGLYEQYFGPGTRLTVT.